This T cell receptor beta chain was identified during a study of regulatory T cells in long-lasting Graves disease. This clonotype was seen a few times. Arm-PCR of CDR3 regions and iRepertoire HTBI primers were the basis on which TCR beta libraries were built. TCRdb used MiXCR to reprocess the multiplex PCR reads, holding one entry per CDR3 protein. This table has under 400,000 distinct CDR3 sequences, roughly 17% appearing once. Stated time point: newly diagnosed GD, antithyroid drugs for less than 3 months. PBMC RNA was the source of the TCR library. Investigators report Graves' disease was diagnosed under American Thyroid Association guidelines. Trimming pared 4 bases from V and 13 bases from J, leaving 14 bases between. Germline assignment: CDR1 MNHNS and CDR2 SASEGT. This CDR3 is built from 11 residues. This sample also appeared in a second study, on T cells in Graves' hyperthyroidism and ophthalmopathy. This second study says: For Graves' hyperthyroidism to be stable, ophthalmopathy could not progress within 18 months.

The chain is built from TRBV6-1 and TRBJ2-7; no firm D call. The receptor was isolated from a man aged 35 to 55 with Graves disease. Sequences were derived from peripheral blood mononuclear cells (PBMCs), sampled at new diagnosis, from a patient treated with antithyroid drugs. The CDR3, as DNA: TGTGCCAGCAGTGGCCCCGGGCCCCTCTACTTC. Encoded protein: CASSGPGPLYF.